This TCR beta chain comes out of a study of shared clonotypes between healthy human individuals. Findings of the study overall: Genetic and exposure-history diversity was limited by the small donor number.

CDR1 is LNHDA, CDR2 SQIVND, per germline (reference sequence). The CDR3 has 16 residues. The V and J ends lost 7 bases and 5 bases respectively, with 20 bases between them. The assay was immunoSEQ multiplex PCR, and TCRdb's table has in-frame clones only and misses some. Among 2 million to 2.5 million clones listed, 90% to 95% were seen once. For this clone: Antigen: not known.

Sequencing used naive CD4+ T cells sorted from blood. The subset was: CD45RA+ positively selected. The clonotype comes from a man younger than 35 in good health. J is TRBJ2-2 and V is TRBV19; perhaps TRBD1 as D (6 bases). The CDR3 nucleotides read TGTGCCAGTACCCCCGGCCCCGGGCAGGGGACCGGGGAGCTGTTTTTT. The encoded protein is CASTPGPGQGTGELFF.